The clone carrying this T cell receptor (beta chain) was picked up many times. The study excluded patients with other autoimmune diseases, uncontrolled infections, pregnancy or lactation. This specimen belongs to a study of Graves' ophthalmopathy and Graves' hyperthyroidism. The TCR beta CDR3 regions underwent amplification from RNA transcripts. Investigators did first-round RT-PCR with HTBI primers, then second-round multiplex PCR. One entry per CDR3 protein results from TCRdb running MiXCR on the multiplex PCR reads. The table shows approximately 500,000 distinct CDR3 sequences, with over 13% occurring only once. V lost 4 bases to trimming and J lost 4 bases; unmatched junction nucleotides: 7. Germline V gives CDR1 MNHNS, CDR2 SASEGT. The CDR3 totals 15 residues.

The receptor comes from a woman aged 25 to 39 with Graves' ophthalmopathy. The chain carries TRBV6-1 and TRBJ1-5; TRBD1 agrees at 7 bases. Sequencing was done on a sample of blood. Here the CDR3 reads CASSAYQGGNQPQHF. The CDR3 bases are TGTGCCAGCAGTGCTTATCAGGGGGGGAATCAGCCCCAGCATTTT.